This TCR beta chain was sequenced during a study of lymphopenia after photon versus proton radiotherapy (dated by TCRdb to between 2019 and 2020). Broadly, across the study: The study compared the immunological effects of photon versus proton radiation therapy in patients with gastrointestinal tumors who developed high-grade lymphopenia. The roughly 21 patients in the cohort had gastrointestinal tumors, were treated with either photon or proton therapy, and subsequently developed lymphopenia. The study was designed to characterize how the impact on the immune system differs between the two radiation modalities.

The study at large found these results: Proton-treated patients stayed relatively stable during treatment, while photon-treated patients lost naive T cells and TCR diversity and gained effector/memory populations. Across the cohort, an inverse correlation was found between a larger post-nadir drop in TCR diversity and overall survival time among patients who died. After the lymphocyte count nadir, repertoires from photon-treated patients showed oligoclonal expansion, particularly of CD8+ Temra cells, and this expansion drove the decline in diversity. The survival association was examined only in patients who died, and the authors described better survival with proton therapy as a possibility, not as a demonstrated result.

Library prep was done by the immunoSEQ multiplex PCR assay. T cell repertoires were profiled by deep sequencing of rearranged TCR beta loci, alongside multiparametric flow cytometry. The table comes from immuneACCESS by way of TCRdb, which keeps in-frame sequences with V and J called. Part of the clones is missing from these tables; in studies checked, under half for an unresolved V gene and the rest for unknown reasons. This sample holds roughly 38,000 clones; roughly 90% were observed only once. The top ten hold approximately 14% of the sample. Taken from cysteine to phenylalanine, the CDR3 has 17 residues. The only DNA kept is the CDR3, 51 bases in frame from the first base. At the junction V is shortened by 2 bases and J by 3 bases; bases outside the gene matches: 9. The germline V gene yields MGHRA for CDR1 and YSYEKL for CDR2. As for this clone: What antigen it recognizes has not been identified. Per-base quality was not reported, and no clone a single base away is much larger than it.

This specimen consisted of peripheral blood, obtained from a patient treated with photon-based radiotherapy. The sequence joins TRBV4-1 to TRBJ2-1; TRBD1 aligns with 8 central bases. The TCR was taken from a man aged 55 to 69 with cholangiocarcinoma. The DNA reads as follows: TGCGCCAGCAGCCAACCTCCGGGACAGGACAACTACAATGAGCAGTTCTTC. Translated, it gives CASSQPPGQDNYNEQFF.